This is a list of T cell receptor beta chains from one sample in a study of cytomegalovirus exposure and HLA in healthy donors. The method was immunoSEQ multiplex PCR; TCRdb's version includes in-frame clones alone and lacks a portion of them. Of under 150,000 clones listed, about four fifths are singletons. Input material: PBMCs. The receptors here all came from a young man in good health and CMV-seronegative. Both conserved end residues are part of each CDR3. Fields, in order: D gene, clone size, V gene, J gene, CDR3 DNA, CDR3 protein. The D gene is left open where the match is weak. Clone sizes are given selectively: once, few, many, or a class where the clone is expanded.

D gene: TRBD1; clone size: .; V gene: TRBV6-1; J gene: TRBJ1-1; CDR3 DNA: TGTGCCGCCCGGGACAGGGGCTGGAGCACTGAAGCTTTCTTT; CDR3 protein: CAARDRGWSTEAFF
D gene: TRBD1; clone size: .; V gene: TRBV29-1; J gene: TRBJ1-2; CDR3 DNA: TGCAGCGTTGGTTTAACAGGGGAAGGCTACACCTTC; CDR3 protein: CSVGLTGEGYTF
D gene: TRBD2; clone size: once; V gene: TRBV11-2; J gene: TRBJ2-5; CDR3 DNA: TGTGCCAGCAGCTACATAGGAGGGACTAGCGGGGGGCGGGAGACCCAGTACTTC; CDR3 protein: CASSYIGGTSGGRETQYF
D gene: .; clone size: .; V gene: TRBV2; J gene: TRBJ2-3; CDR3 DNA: TGTGCCAGCAGCCACAGGGCATTCTGGTCAGATACGCAGTATTTT; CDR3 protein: CASSHRAFWSDTQYF
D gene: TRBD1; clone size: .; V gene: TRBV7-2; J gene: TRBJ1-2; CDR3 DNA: TGTGCCAGCAGCCGCCCGAACAGGGGTAGCTATGGCTACACCTTC; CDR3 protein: CASSRPNRGSYGYTF
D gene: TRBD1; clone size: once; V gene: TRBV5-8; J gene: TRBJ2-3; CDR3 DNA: TGTGCCAGCAGCTTTCGGACAGGGTTAAGCACAGATACGCAGTATTTT; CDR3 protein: CASSFRTGLSTDTQYF
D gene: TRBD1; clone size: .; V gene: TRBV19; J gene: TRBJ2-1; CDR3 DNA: TGTGCCAGTAGTACTCTATCAATGGGGGCGGGACAGGGACGGGAGCAGTTCTTC; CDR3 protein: CASSTLSMGAGQGREQFF
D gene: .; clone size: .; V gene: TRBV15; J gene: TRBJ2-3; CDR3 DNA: TGTGCCACCAGTAGTCATTTCGGAGATACGCAGTATTTT; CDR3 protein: CATSSHFGDTQYF
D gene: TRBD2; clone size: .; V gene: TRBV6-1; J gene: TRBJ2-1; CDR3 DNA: TGTGCCAGCAGTGACCAGCGGGGTCCTTACAATGAGCAGTTCTTC; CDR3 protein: CASSDQRGPYNEQFF
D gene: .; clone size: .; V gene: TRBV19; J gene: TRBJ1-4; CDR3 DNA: TGTGCCACCGAGGGGGGGCGCGATGAAAAACTGTTTTTT; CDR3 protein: CATEGGRDEKLFF
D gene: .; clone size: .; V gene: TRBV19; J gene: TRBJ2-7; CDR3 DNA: TGTGCCAGTAGTATAGCAGGGCTCTCCTACGAGCAGTACTTC; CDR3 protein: CASSIAGLSYEQYF
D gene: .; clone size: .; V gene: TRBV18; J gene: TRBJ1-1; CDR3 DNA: TGTGCCAGCTCATCAGCCGAGTTAGGGGTCCTTAGCACTGAAGCTTTCTTT; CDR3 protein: CASSSAELGVLSTEAFF
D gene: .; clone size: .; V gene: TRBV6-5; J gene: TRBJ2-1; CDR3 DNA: TGTGCCAGCAGAAAACCAGGGTTTCCGACTGGTGAGCAGTTCTTC; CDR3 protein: CASRKPGFPTGEQFF
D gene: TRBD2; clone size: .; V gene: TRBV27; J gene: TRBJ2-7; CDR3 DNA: TGTGCCAGCAGCATAGCGGGAGTTGGCGACGAGCAGTACTTC; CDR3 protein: CASSIAGVGDEQYF
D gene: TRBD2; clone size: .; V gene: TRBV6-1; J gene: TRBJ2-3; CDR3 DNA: TGTGCCATAGGACTAGCGGGAATTACAGATACGCAGTATTTT; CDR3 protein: CAIGLAGITDTQYF
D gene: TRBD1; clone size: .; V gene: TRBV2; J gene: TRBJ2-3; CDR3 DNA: TGTGCCAGCAGTGGCATTACTACAGGGGGAGATACGCAGTATTTT; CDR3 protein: CASSGITTGGDTQYF
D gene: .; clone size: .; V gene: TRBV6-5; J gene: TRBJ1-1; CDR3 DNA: TGTGCCAGCGGACAGCGTGAAGCTTTCTTT; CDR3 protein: CASGQREAFF
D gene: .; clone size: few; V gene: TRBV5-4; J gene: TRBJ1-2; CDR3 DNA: TGTGCCAGCAGCTTGGGTCCCGACACGGTATTCAGGAACTATGGCTACACCTTC; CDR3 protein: CASSLGPDTVFRNYGYTF
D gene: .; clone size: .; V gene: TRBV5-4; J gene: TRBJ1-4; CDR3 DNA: TGTGCCAGCAGCTTGCCCGGAGGAGGGGATGGAAAACTGTTTTTT; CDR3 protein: CASSLPGGGDGKLFF
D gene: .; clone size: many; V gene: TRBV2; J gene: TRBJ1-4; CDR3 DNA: TGTGCCAGCAAAACAGGCATTCTTGCAACTAATGAAAAACTGTTTTTT; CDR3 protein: CASKTGILATNEKLFF
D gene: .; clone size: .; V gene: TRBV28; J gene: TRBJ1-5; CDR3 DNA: TGTGCCAGCAACCTCAGGGCAGGAATTCAGCCCCAGAATTTT; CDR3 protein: CASNLRAGIQPQNF
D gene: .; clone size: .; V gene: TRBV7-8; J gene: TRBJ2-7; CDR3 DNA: TGTGCCAGCAGCTTGCAGCCGCAGGGGGGTAGCGAGCAGTACTTC; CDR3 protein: CASSLQPQGGSEQYF
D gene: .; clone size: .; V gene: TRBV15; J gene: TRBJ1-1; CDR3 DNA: TGTGCCACCAGCAGAGACCGGGGAGTGAACACTGAAGCTTTCTTT; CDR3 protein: CATSRDRGVNTEAFF